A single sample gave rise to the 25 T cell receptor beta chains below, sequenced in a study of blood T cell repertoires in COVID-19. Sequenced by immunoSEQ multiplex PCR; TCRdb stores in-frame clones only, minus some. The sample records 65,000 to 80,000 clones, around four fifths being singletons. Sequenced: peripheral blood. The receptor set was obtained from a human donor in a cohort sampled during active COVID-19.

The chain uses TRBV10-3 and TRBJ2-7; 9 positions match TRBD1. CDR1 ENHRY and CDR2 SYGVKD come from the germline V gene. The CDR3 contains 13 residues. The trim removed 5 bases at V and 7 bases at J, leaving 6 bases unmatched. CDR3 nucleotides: TGTGCCATCAGTAGACAGGGGGGAGGGGAGCAGTACTTC. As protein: CAISRQGGGEQYF.

The CDR3 nucleotides read TGTGCCAGCAGCCCCGTCCCTAGCGGGGGCCTCGGCTCCTACAATGAGCAGTTCTTC. Its protein product is CASSPVPSGGLGSYNEQFF. The chain recombines TRBV9 with TRBJ2-1; 10 bases map to TRBD2. Germline lookup yields CDR1 SGDLS and CDR2 YYNGEE. This CDR3 contains 19 residues. The trim removed 4 bases at V and 0 bases at J, leaving 13 bases unmatched.

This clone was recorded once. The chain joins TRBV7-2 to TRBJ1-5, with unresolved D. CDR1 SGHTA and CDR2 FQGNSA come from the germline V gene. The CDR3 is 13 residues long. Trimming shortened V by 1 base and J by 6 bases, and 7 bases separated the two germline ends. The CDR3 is CASSLEEGQPQHF. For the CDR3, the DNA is TGTGCCAGCAGCTTAGAAGAGGGTCAGCCCCAGCATTTT.

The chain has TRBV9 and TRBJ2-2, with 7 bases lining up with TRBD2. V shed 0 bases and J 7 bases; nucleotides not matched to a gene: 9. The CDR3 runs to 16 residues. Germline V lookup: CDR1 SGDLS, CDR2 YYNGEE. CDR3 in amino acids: CASSVEAGTYGGELFF. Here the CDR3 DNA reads TGTGCCAGCAGCGTAGAAGCGGGGACCTACGGCGGGGAGCTGTTTTTT.

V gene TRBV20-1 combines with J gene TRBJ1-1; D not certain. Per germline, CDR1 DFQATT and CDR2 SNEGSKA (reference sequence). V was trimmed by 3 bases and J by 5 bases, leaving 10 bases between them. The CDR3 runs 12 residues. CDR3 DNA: TGCAGTGCTAGTTTACTAGGGACTGAAGCTTTCTTT. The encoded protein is CSASLLGTEAFF.

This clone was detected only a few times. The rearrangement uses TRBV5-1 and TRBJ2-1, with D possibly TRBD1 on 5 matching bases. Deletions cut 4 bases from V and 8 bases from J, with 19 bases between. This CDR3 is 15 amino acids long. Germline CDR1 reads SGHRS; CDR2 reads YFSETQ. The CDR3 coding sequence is TGCGCCAGCAGCGGAACAGGCGCCAGATTGGATGAGCAGTTCTTC. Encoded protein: CASSGTGARLDEQFF.

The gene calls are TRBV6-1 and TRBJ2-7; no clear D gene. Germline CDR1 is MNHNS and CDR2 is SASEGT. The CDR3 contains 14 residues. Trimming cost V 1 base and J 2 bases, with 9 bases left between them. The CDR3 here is CASSEGQSAYEQYF. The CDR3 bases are TGTGCCAGCAGTGAAGGCCAGTCCGCCTACGAGCAGTACTTC.

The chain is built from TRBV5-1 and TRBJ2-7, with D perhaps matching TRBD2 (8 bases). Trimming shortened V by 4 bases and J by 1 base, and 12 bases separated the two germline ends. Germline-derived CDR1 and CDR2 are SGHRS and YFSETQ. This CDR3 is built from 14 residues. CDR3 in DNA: TGCGCCAGCAGCCGGGAGGGACAGTCCTACGAGCAGTACTTC. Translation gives CASSREGQSYEQYF.

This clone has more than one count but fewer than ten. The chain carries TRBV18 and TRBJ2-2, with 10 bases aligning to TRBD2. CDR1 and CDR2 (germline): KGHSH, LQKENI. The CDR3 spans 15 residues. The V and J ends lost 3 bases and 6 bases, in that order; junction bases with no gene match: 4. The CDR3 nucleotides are TGTGCCAGCTCACCGGGACTAGCGTACGCCGGGGAGCTGTTTTTT. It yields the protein CASSPGLAYAGELFF.

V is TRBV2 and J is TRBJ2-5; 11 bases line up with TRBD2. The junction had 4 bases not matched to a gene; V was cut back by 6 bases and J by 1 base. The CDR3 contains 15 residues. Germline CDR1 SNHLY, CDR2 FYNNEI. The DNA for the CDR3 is TGTGCCAGCAGCCCACTAGCGGGGGCCCAAGAGACCCAGTACTTC. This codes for CASSPLAGAQETQYF. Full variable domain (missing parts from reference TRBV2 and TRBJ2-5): EPEVTQTPSHQVTQMGQEVILRCVPISNHLYFYWYRQILGQKVEFLVSFYNNEISEKSEIFDDQFSVERPDGSNFTLKIRSTKLEDSAMYFCASSPLAGAQETQYFGPGTRLLVL.

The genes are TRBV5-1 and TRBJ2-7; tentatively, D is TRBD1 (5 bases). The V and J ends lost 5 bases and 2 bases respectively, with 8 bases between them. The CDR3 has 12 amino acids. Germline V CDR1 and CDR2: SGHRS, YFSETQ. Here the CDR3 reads CASRLGAYEQYF. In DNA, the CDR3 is TGCGCCAGCAGGTTAGGGGCCTACGAGCAGTACTTC.

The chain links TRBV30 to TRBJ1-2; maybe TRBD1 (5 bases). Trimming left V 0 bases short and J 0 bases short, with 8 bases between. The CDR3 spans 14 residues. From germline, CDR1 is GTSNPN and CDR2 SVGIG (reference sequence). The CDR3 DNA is TGTGCCTGGAGTGTATGGGGCACTAACTATGGCTACACCTTC. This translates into CAWSVWGTNYGYTF. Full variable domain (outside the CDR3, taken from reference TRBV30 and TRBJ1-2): SQTIHQWPATLVQPVGSPLSLECTVEGTSNPNLYWYRQAAGRGLQLLFYSVGIGQISSEVPQNLSASRPQDRQFILSSKKLLLSDSGFYLCAWSVWGTNYGYTFGSGTRLTVV.

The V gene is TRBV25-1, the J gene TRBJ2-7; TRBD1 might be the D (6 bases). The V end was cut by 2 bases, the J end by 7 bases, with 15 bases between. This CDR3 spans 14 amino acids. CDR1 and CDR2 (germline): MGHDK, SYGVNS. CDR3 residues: CASSEPGQPREQYF. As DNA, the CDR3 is TGTGCCAGCAGTGAACCAGGACAGCCCCGTGAGCAGTACTTC.

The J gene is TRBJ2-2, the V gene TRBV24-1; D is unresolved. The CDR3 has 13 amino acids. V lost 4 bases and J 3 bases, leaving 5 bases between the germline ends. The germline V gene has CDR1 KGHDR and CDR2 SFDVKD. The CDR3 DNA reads TGTGCCACCAGTGACGGGTACACCGGGGAGCTGTTTTTT. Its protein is CATSDGYTGELFF.

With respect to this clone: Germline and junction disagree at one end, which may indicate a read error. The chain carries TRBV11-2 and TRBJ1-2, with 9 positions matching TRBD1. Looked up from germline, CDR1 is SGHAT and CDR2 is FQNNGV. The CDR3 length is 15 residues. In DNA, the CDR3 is TGTGCCAGCAGCTTAGAACGTTCGGGACAGGGTTCTACGGCCTTC. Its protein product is CASSLERSGQGSTAF. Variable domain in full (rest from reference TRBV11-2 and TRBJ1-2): EAGVAQSPRYKIIEKRQSVAFWCNPISGHATLYWYQQILGQGPKLLIQFQNNGVVDDSQLPKDRFSAERLKGVDSTLKIQPAKLEDSAVYLCASSLERSGQGSTAFGSGTRLTVV.

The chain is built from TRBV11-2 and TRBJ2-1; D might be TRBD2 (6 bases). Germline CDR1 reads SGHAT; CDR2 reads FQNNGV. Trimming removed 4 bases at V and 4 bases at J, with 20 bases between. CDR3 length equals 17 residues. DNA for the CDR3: TGTGCCAGCAGCTCCCCCCGTCCGGGGGTCATGTACAATGAGCAGTTCTTC. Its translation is CASSSPRPGVMYNEQFF.

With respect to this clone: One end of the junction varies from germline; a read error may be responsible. CDR3 in amino acids: CTSSSGTGLGNEQFF. DNA of the CDR3: TGTACCAGCAGCTCGGGGACAGGGTTGGGCAATGAGCAGTTCTTC. This chain joins TRBV5-5 and TRBJ2-1, with 9 bases aligning to TRBD1. This CDR3 comprises 15 residues. CDR1 SGHKS and CDR2 YYEKEE come from the germline V gene (reference sequence).

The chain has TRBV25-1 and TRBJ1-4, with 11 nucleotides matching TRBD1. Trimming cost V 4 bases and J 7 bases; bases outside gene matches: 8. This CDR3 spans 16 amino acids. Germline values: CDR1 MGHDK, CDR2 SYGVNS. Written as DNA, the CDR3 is TGTGCCAGCAGTGTTGGACCGGGACAGGGGGGTGAAAAACTGTTTTTT. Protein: CASSVGPGQGGEKLFF.

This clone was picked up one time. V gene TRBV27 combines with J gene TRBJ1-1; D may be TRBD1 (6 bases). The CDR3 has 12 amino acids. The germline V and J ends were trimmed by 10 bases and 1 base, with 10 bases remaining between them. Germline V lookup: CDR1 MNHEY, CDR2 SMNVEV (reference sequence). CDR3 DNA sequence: TGTGCCACACAACAGGGGAACACTGAAGCTTTCTTT. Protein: CATQQGNTEAFF.

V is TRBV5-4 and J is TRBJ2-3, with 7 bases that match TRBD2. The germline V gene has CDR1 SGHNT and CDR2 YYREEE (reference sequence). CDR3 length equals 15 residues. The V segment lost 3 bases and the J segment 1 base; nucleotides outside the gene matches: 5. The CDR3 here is CASSSTSAGTDTQYF. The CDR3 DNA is TGTGCCAGCAGCTCTACTAGCGCCGGCACAGATACGCAGTATTTT.

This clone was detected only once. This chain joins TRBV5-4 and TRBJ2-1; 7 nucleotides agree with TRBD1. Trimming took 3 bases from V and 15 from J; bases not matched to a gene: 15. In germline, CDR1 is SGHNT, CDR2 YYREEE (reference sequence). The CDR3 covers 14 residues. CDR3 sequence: CASSSRMDRSRGFF. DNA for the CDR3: TGTGCCAGCAGCTCGAGGATGGACAGGTCGCGCGGGTTCTTC.

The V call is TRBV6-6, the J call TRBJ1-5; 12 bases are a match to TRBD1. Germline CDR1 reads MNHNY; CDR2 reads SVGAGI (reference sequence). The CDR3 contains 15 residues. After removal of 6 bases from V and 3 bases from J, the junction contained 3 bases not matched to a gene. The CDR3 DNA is TGTGCCAGCAGCAGGGACAGGGGGCTCAATCAGCCCCAGCATTTT. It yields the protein CASSRDRGLNQPQHF.

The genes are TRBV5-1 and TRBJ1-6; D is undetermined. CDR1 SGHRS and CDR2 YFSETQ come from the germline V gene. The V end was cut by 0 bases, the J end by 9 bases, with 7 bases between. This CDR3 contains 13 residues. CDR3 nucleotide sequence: TGCGCCAGCAGCTTGGCGGGGATTTCACCCCTCCACTTT. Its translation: CASSLAGISPLHF.

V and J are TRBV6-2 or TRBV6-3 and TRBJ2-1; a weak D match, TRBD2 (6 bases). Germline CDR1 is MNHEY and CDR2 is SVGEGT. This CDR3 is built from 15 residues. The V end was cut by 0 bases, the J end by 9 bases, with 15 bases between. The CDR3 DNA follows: TGTGCCAGCAGTTACTCGAGACTGCGGGGAGGTGAGCAGTTCTTC. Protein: CASSYSRLRGGEQFF.

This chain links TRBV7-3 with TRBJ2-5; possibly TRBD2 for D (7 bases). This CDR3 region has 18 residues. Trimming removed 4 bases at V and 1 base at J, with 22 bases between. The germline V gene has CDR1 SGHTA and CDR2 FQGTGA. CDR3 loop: CASSSVGGGGGSQETQYF. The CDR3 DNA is TGTGCCAGCAGCTCCGTGGGAGGGGGAGGGGGATCCCAAGAGACCCAGTACTTC.